Listed below are T cell receptor beta chains from one sample, sequenced in a study of blood T cell repertoires in COVID-19. Profiling relied on immunoSEQ multiplex PCR, and the TCRdb table lists in-frame clones only, not all of them. Here the sample spans roughly 14,000 clones, approximately 86% being singletons. Source material: peripheral blood. These receptors were obtained from a human donor in a cohort sampled during active COVID-19. Each CDR3 is given with its conserved first and last residue. A D gene is named only where the DNA matches it firmly. Clone size is given for some rows only: seen once, a few or many times, or a class if the clone is expanded.

NA	TRBV11-2	TRBJ1-3	NA	CASSLVEWGRPGNTIYF	TGTGCCAGCAGCTTAGTAGAGTGGGGGCGCCCTGGAAACACCATATATTTT
NA	TRBV6-2/TRBV6-3	TRBJ1-6	NA	CASSYAVGGNSPLHF	TGTGCCAGCAGTTACGCTGTCGGAGGTAATTCACCCCTCCACTTT
NA	TRBV4-1	TRBJ2-3	NA	CASSLTKRVSTDTQYF	TGCGCCAGCAGCCTCACAAAGCGGGTGAGCACAGATACGCAGTATTTT
NA	TRBV4-1	TRBJ2-5	few	CASSRQPDQETQYF	TGCGCCAGCAGCCGCCAACCGGACCAAGAGACCCAGTACTTC
NA	TRBV5-5	TRBJ2-7	NA	CASSLGQGLTYEQYF	TGTGCCAGCAGCTTGGGGCAGGGGCTTACCTACGAGCAGTACTTC
NA	TRBV25-1	TRBJ1-1	NA	CASSEVVGGDRNTEAFF	TGTGCCAGCAGTGAAGTCGTCGGGGGGGATCGAAACACTGAAGCTTTCTTT
TRBD1	TRBV4-3	TRBJ2-6	NA	CASSQEGQGYEANVLTF	TGCGCCAGCAGCCAAGAGGGACAGGGATATGAAGCCAACGTCCTGACTTTC
NA	TRBV19	TRBJ2-7	NA	CASSLQVYHYEQYF	TGTGCCAGTAGTCTCCAGGTATACCACTACGAGCAGTACTTC
NA	TRBV3-1/TRBV3-2	TRBJ1-2	NA	CASSQAPSVNYGYTF	TGTGCCAGCAGCCAGGCACCCTCCGTTAACTATGGCTACACCTTC
NA	TRBV7-9	TRBJ1-1	NA	CASGQNRFGNTEAFF	TGTGCCAGCGGCCAGAACAGGTTCGGGAACACTGAAGCTTTCTTT
TRBD1	TRBV19	TRBJ1-6	few	CASSQGVYGTPLHF	TGTGCCAGTTCCCAGGGGGTCTATGGGACACCCCTCCACTTT
NA	TRBV3-1/TRBV3-2	TRBJ1-2	NA	CASSLREGGYTF	TGTGCCAGCAGCCTCCGGGAAGGGGGCTACACCTTC
NA	TRBV7-9	TRBJ1-1	NA	CASSLEWSGTEAFF	TGTGCCAGCAGCTTAGAATGGTCGGGAACTGAAGCTTTCTTT
NA	TRBV19	TRBJ2-7	NA	CASAPVAGSSYEQYF	TGTGCCAGCGCGCCCGTTGCGGGGAGCTCCTACGAGCAGTACTTC
NA	TRBV9	TRBJ1-1	NA	CASSYGTSTEAFF	TGTGCCAGCAGCTATGGGACATCCACTGAAGCTTTCTTT
TRBD1	TRBV19	TRBJ1-4	NA	CASNDRAGNEKLFF	TGTGCCAGTAATGACAGGGCCGGTAATGAAAAACTGTTTTTT
NA	TRBV10-3	TRBJ2-7	NA	CAISGRRDGPYEQYF	TGTGCCATCAGTGGCAGGCGGGACGGACCCTACGAGCAGTACTTC
TRBD1	TRBV6-6	TRBJ1-1	NA	CASSGQTGALVGAFF	TGTGCCAGCAGTGGTCAGACAGGGGCGCTGGTTGGTGCTTTCTTT
NA	TRBV6-5	TRBJ1-2	NA	CASRPGWTEGGYTF	TGTGCCAGCAGACCCGGTTGGACGGAGGGTGGCTACACCTTC
NA	TRBV7-9	TRBJ1-1	NA	CASSSRGAAGTEAFF	TGTGCCAGCAGCTCCAGGGGAGCTGCAGGCACTGAAGCTTTCTTT
NA	TRBV24-1	TRBJ2-7	NA	CATSAGRGIDEQYF	TGTGCCACCAGTGCGGGCAGGGGAATCGACGAGCAGTACTTC
TRBD2	TRBV10-1	TRBJ2-4	NA	CASTSPAGGTAPNIQYF	TGCGCCAGCACCTCACCAGCGGGGGGTACAGCCCCTAACATTCAGTACTTC
NA	TRBV7-8	TRBJ1-2	NA	CASSLEVGGGGYTF	TGTGCCAGCAGCTTAGAGGTTGGGGGGGGCGGCTACACCTTC
NA	TRBV4-1	TRBJ1-1	NA	CASSQVGGARDTEAFF	TGCGCCAGCAGCCAAGTGGGGGGGGCGCGGGACACTGAAGCTTTCTTT
NA	TRBV14	TRBJ1-1	NA	CASSQVRAGEAFF	TGTGCCAGCAGCCAAGTAAGGGCAGGGGAGGCTTTCTTT
TRBD1	TRBV9	TRBJ2-7	NA	CASSVVDTGVYEQYF	TGTGCCAGCAGCGTAGTTGATACAGGGGTCTACGAGCAGTACTTC
NA	TRBV27	TRBJ1-3	NA	CASSLNRNSGNTIYF	TGTGCCAGCAGTTTGAACAGGAACTCTGGAAACACCATATATTTT
TRBD1	TRBV5-1	TRBJ2-5	NA	CASSFRQGARETQYF	TGCGCCAGCAGCTTTCGGCAGGGGGCTCGGGAGACCCAGTACTTC
TRBD1	TRBV10-3	TRBJ2-5	NA	CAISRSGQQTQYF	TGTGCCATCAGCCGATCGGGACAGCAGACCCAGTACTTC
TRBD1	TRBV30	TRBJ1-6	NA	CAWRPLTGGGSPLHF	TGTGCCTGGAGGCCCCTCACAGGGGGGGGCTCACCCCTCCACTTT
NA	TRBV4-3	TRBJ1-6	NA	CASSQDLPGWNYNSPLHF	TGCGCCAGCAGCCAAGATTTGCCAGGGTGGAACTATAATTCACCCCTCCACTTT
NA	TRBV4-1	TRBJ2-7	NA	CASSQDARVYEQYF	TGCGCCAGCAGCCAAGATGCCCGAGTCTACGAGCAGTACTTC
NA	TRBV2	TRBJ1-1	NA	CASRVVRVDTEAFF	TGTGCCAGCAGGGTTGTCAGGGTTGACACTGAAGCTTTCTTT
TRBD1	TRBV11-2	TRBJ1-6	NA	CASSQGTGGSSPLHF	TGTGCCAGCAGCCAAGGGACAGGGGGCAGTTCACCCCTCCACTTT
TRBD1	TRBV10-3	TRBJ1-2	NA	CAISESTGGNYGYTF	TGTGCCATCAGTGAGTCGACAGGGGGCAACTATGGCTACACCTTC
NA	TRBV21-1	TRBJ1-1	NA	CASSKALPRDNWVEAFF	TGTGCCAGCAGCAAAGCTCTTCCCCGGGACAACTGGGTTGAAGCTTTCTTT
TRBD2	TRBV7-2	TRBJ2-5	NA	CASSFSGGAGVTQYF	TGTGCCAGCAGTTTTAGCGGGGGCGCCGGGGTGACCCAGTACTTC
TRBD1	TRBV6-5	TRBJ2-5	NA	CASSKTGGAGETQYF	TGTGCCAGCAGTAAAACAGGGGGCGCCGGGGAGACCCAGTACTTC
TRBD1	TRBV7-8	TRBJ1-5	few	CASSLTRDRLQPQHF	TGTGCCAGCAGCTTAACCCGGGACAGGCTTCAGCCCCAGCATTTT
TRBD1	TRBV4-2	TRBJ2-7	NA	CASSQDWGQADEQYF	TGTGCCAGCAGCCAAGATTGGGGACAGGCTGACGAGCAGTACTTC
NA	TRBV2	TRBJ1-4	NA	CASTPSRNEKLFF	TGTGCCAGCACCCCCTCCCGGAATGAAAAACTGTTTTTT
NA	TRBV7-2	TRBJ2-7	NA	CASSPSPPGAYEQYF	TGTGCCAGCAGCCCTTCCCCTCCCGGGGCCTACGAGCAGTACTTC
NA	TRBV27	TRBJ2-2	NA	CASSLRSAGTGELFF	TGTGCCAGCAGTCTTAGGTCTGCGGGCACCGGGGAGCTGTTTTTT
TRBD1	TRBV4-1	TRBJ1-4	once	CASSQDDWGTGRWEKLFF	TGCGCCAGCAGCCAAGATGATTGGGGGACAGGGCGGTGGGAAAAACTGTTTTTT
NA	TRBV4-1	TRBJ1-6	NA	CASTHGLSRSRNSPLHF	TGCGCCAGCACCCACGGACTCTCACGGAGCCGTAATTCACCCCTCCACTTT
NA	TRBV24-1	TRBJ1-2	NA	CATSSREANYGYTF	TGTGCCACCAGTTCCCGGGAAGCTAACTATGGCTACACCTTC
NA	TRBV5-1	TRBJ2-3	NA	CASSLSGAARKTDTQYF	TGCGCCAGCAGCTTGAGCGGCGCTGCCCGGAAAACAGATACGCAGTATTTT
TRBD1	TRBV6-6	TRBJ1-2	NA	CASSSPGTVPGYTF	TGTGCCAGCAGCTCCCCCGGGACAGTTCCTGGCTACACCTTC
NA	TRBV5-4	TRBJ1-6	NA	CASSLAGGAGFDYNSPLHF	TGTGCCAGCAGCTTGGCGGGGGGCGCCGGCTTCGACTATAATTCACCCCTCCACTTT
NA	TRBV4-2	TRBJ2-5	once	CASSPESGRAGWETQYF	TGTGCCAGCAGCCCCGAAAGCGGCAGGGCGGGGTGGGAGACCCAGTACTTC
NA	TRBV4-3	TRBJ1-1	NA	CASSQDLSVVDTEAFF	TGCGCCAGCAGCCAAGACTTGAGTGTGGTAGACACTGAAGCTTTCTTT
NA	TRBV19	TRBJ1-5	NA	CASSIGGGAGSQPQHF	TGTGCCAGTAGTATAGGCGGGGGGGCGGGTAGTCAGCCCCAGCATTTT
NA	TRBV10-3	TRBJ2-3	NA	CAISESLGTDTQYF	TGTGCCATCAGTGAGTCACTTGGCACAGATACGCAGTATTTT
NA	TRBV3-1/TRBV3-2	TRBJ2-2	NA	CASSQLAGKANTGELFF	TGTGCCAGCAGCCAACTGGCGGGGAAAGCGAACACCGGGGAGCTGTTTTTT
NA	TRBV6-5	TRBJ1-1	few	CAHNRGGAETEAFF	TGTGCCCACAACCGGGGGGGCGCGGAGACTGAAGCTTTCTTT
NA	TRBV30	TRBJ2-3	NA	CAWQGSTDTQYF	TGTGCCTGGCAGGGTAGCACAGATACGCAGTATTTT
TRBD1	TRBV14	TRBJ1-1	NA	CASSPLTGGDTEAFF	TGTGCCAGCAGCCCACTTACAGGGGGGGACACTGAAGCTTTCTTT
TRBD1	TRBV2	TRBJ1-1	NA	CASGVGQGAEAFF	TGTGCCAGCGGCGTGGGACAGGGGGCTGAAGCTTTCTTT
TRBD1	TRBV7-2	TRBJ2-5	NA	CASSLNGQGTTQYF	TGTGCCAGCAGCTTAAATGGACAGGGGACGACCCAGTACTTC
NA	TRBV7-6	TRBJ2-7	NA	CASSLTGEQYF	TGTGCCAGCAGCTTAACCGGGGAGCAGTACTTC